This TCR beta chain comes out of a study of T cell responses to AZD1222 COVID-19 vaccine. Study conclusions and caveats: Repertoires were obtained only post-peak T cell response.

The protocol was immunoSEQ multiplex PCR, while the TCRdb copy is restricted to in-frame clones and leaves out a portion. The sample contains fewer than 200,000 clones, around 88% of which appear only once. CDR3 length equals 12 residues. V was pared by 5 bases and J by 5 bases, with 6 bases between. As regards this clone: The antigen is not known.

V is TRBV12-3 or TRBV12-4 and J is TRBJ2-2, with unresolved D. The sequence came from an adult who received the AZD1222 COVID-19 vaccine. This specimen consisted of peripheral blood, obtained 28 days after the second AZD1222 dose. CDR3 DNA sequence: TGTGCCAGCAGTCCCGGGACCGGGGAGCTGTTTTTT. Protein sequence: CASSPGTGELFF.